This T cell receptor beta chain was sequenced in a study of T cells after yellow fever vaccination. As for the study in general: Some fractions had low cell numbers, and these were prepared with SMART-Seq v4 Ultra Low Input.

This clonotype has a handful of counts. Template switching by 5'RACE produced TCR cDNA, adding a universal primer site and UMIs. A single record per CDR3 protein comes from TCRdb applying MiXCR to the 5' RACE reads. The sample includes over 85,000 distinct CDR3 sequences, 8% to 10% seen only once; the top ten take roughly 17%. With 3 bases removed from V and 1 base from J, the gap between germline ends came to 6 bases. CDR3 length: 13 residues. This sample comprised CD8+ T cells not binding an NS4B(214-222) dextramer, sorted from PBMCs, obtained around 15 days after the first yellow fever vaccination. The chain employs TRBV12-3 or TRBV12-4 and TRBJ1-1; D unresolved. This receptor was identified in a man in his late teens or twenties who received the YFV17D yellow fever vaccine. The CDR3 reads CASSLDPNTEAFF. CDR3 DNA sequence: TGTGCCAGCAGTTTGGATCCGAACACTGAAGCTTTCTTT.